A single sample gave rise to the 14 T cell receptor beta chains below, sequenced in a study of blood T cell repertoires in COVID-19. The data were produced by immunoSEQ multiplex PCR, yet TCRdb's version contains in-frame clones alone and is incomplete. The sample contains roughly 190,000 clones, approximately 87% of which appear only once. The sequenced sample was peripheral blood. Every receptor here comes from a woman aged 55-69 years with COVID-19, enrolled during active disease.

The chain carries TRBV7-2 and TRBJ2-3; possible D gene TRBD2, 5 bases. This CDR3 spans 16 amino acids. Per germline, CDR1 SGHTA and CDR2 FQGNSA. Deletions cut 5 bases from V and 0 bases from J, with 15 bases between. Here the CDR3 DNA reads TGTGCCAGCAGCCCGGGTAGCGCTACTAGCACAGATACGCAGTATTTT. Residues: CASSPGSATSTDTQYF.

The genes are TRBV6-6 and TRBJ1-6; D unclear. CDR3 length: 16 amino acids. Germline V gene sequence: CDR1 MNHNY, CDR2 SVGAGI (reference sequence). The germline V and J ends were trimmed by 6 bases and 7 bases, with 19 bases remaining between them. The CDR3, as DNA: TGTGCCAGCAGCCTCGGTCCAGCAGCGAACAATTCACCCCTCCACTTT. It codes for CASSLGPAANNSPLHF.

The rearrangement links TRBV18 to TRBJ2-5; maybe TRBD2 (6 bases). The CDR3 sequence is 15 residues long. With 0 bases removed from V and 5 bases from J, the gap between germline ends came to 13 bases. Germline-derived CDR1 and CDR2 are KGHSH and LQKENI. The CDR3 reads CASSPPGLRKETQYF. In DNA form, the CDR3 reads TGTGCCAGCTCACCACCGGGACTTAGAAAGGAGACCCAGTACTTC.

Written as DNA, the CDR3 is TGTGCCAGCAGCGGGCGACAGGGGGCATCTGATACGCAGTATTTT. The encoded protein is CASSGRQGASDTQYF. V usage is TRBV7-9 and J usage is TRBJ2-3, with 10 bases aligning to TRBD1. CDR3 length equals 15 residues. Unmatched junction bases numbered 8, after V lost 5 bases and J lost 6 bases. The germline V gene has CDR1 SEHNR and CDR2 FQNEAQ (reference sequence).

CDR3 protein: CARGTSGNTIYF. DNA for the CDR3: TGTGCCCGGGGGACTTCTGGAAACACCATATATTTT. The chain joins TRBV30 to TRBJ1-3; D possibly corresponds to TRBD1 (5 bases). V was trimmed by 8 bases and J by 1 base, leaving 9 bases between them. This CDR3 comprises 12 residues. Germline CDR1 reads GTSNPN; CDR2 reads SVGIG (reference sequence).

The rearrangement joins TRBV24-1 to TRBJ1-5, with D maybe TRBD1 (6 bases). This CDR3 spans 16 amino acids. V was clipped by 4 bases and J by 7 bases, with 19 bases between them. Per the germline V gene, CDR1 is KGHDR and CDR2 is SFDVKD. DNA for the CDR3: TGTGCCACCAGTGACCCCCGAGGGGGGGGGATCCAGCCCCAGCATTTT. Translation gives CATSDPRGGGIQPQHF.

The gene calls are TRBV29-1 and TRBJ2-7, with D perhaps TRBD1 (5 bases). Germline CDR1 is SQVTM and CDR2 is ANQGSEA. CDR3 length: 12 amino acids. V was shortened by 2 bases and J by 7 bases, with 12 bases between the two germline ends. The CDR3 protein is CSVEKGVREQYF. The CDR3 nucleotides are TGCAGCGTTGAAAAAGGGGTGAGGGAGCAGTACTTC.

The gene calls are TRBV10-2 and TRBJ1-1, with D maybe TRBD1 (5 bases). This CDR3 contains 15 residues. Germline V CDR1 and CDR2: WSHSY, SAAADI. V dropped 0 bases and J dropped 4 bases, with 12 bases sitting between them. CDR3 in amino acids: CASSESRRGGTEAFF. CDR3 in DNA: TGCGCCAGCAGTGAGTCTAGGAGGGGAGGCACTGAAGCTTTCTTT.

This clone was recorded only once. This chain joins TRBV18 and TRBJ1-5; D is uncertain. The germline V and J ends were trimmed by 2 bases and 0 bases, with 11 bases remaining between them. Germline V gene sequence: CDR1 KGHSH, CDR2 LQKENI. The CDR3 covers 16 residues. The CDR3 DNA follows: TGTGCCAGCTCACCAGCAGGAAGGTCTAGCAATCAGCCCCAGCATTTT. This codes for CASSPAGRSSNQPQHF.

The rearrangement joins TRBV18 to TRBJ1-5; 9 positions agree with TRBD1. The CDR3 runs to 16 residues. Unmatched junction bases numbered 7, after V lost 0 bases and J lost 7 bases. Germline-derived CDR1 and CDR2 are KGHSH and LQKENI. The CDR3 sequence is CASSPPNSGTGQPQHF. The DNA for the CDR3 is TGTGCCAGCTCACCACCTAACAGCGGGACAGGGCAGCCCCAGCATTTT.

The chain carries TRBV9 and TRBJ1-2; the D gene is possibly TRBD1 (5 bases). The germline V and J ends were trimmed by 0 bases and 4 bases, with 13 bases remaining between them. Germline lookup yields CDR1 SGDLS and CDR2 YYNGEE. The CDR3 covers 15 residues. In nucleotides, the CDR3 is TGTGCCAGCAGCGTAGGGGGCACCTTTGGCTATGGCTACACCTTC. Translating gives CASSVGGTFGYGYTF.

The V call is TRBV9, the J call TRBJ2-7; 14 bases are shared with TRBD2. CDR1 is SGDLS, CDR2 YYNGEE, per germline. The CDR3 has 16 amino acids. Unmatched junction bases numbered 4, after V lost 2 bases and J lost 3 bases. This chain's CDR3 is CASSVGTSGSLYEQYF. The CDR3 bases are TGTGCCAGCAGCGTCGGGACTAGCGGGAGCCTCTACGAGCAGTACTTC.

CDR3 sequence: CASSLGLGDTQYF. CDR3 bases: TGTGCCAGCAGCTTAGGACTAGGAGATACGCAGTATTTT. V is TRBV7-2 and J is TRBJ2-3, with a possible D match to TRBD2 (6 bases). The CDR3 covers 13 residues. In germline, CDR1 is SGHTA, CDR2 FQGNSA. V was cut by 1 base and J by 5 bases, with 7 bases left in between.

CDR3 loop: CASSWTGEVEQYF. The CDR3, as DNA: TGTGCCAGCAGCTGGACAGGGGAGGTTGAGCAGTACTTC. V and J are TRBV11-3 and TRBJ2-7, with TRBD1 identical over 9 bases. Germline V gene sequence: CDR1 SGHNT, CDR2 YENEEA. This CDR3 is built from 13 residues. The V segment lost 4 bases and the J segment 7 bases; nucleotides outside the gene matches: 5.